This entry lists 29 T cell receptor beta chains sequenced from one sample in a study of shared clonotypes between healthy human individuals. Sequencing used immunoSEQ multiplex PCR; TCRdb keeps in-frame clones, though not all of them. The repertoire consists of roughly 1,000,000 clones, with 70% to 80% occurring once and the leading ten covering roughly 0.56%. The sequencing sample was made of memory CD4+ T cells from PBMCs. Subset specified: CD45RA-negative fraction. These receptors all stem from a man younger than 30 in good health. Some clones in this sample may be carry-over from other donors' samples.

J is TRBJ2-3 and V is TRBV5-1; 8 positions agree with TRBD2. V lost 3 bases and J lost 5; bases outside the gene matches: 11. CDR3 size: 16 residues. The germline V gene has CDR1 SGHRS and CDR2 YFSETQ. The chain's CDR3 is CASSWVSSGWGDTQYF. DNA of the CDR3: TGCGCCAGCAGCTGGGTATCTAGCGGGTGGGGAGATACGCAGTATTTT.

The chain uses TRBV2 and TRBJ2-6, with D unresolved. From germline, CDR1 is SNHLY and CDR2 FYNNEI. Trimming pared 2 bases from V and 2 bases from J, leaving 13 bases between. This CDR3 contains 17 residues. CDR3 nucleotides: TGTGCCAGCAGTGAATTCGGGCCCAACACTGGGGCCAACGTCCTGACTTTC. This codes for CASSEFGPNTGANVLTF.

Many counts were recorded for this clone. The gene calls are TRBV28 and TRBJ1-3; possible D gene TRBD1, 6 bases. Germline CDR1 MDHEN, CDR2 SYDVKM. This CDR3 spans 14 amino acids. The V end lost 5 bases, the J end lost 4 bases, and 12 bases lay between the germline ends. This chain's CDR3 is CASSRGGPGNTIYF. The CDR3, as DNA: TGTGCCAGCAGTCGTGGGGGGCCGGGAAACACCATATATTTT. The whole variable domain, filled in from reference TRBV28 and TRBJ1-3, reads DVKVTQSSRYLVKRTGEKVFLECVQDMDHENMFWYRQDPGLGLRLIYFSYDVKMKEKGDIPEGYSVSREKKERFSLILESASTNQTSMYLCASSRGGPGNTIYFGEGSWLTVV.

The chain joins TRBV30 to TRBJ2-5, with D possibly being TRBD1 or TRBD2 (5 bases each). Germline assignment: CDR1 GTSNPN and CDR2 SVGIG (reference sequence). Trimming cost V 3 bases and J 5 bases, with 13 bases left between them. The CDR3 covers 13 residues. CDR3 protein: CAWSRQWGETQYF. For the CDR3, the DNA is TGTGCCTGGAGCCGACAGTGGGGGGAGACCCAGTACTTC. Supplemented by reference TRBV30 and TRBJ2-5, the full variable domain reads SQTIHQWPATLVQPVGSPLSLECTVEGTSNPNLYWYRQAAGRGLQLLFYSVGIGQISSEVPQNLSASRPQDRQFILSSKKLLLSDSGFYLCAWSRQWGETQYFGPGTRLLVL.

The rearrangement uses TRBV2 and TRBJ1-4, with 8 bases that match TRBD1. This CDR3 has 14 amino acids. After removal of 3 bases from V and 7 bases from J, the junction contained 4 bases not matched to a gene. Germline V gives CDR1 SNHLY, CDR2 FYNNEI. CDR3: CASSDRTGIEKLFF. For the CDR3, the DNA is TGTGCCAGCAGTGACAGGACAGGGATTGAAAAACTGTTTTTT.

V usage is TRBV21-1 and J usage is TRBJ1-1. TRBV21-1 is shown as a pseudogene. The CDR3 has 17 residues. In DNA form, the CDR3 reads TGTGCCAGCAGCAAAGAAGAGCAGGGAGGGGTGAACACTGAAGCTTTCTTT. It specifies CASSKEEQGGVNTEAFF.

The chain recombines TRBV27 with TRBJ2-1; D perhaps matches TRBD2 (6 bases). The CDR3 is 15 amino acids. Germline lookup yields CDR1 MNHEY and CDR2 SMNVEV (reference sequence). V gave up 4 bases and J gave up 4 bases, with 14 bases separating them. CDR3 residues: CASSSPGLAYNEQFF. The CDR3 nucleotides are TGTGCCAGCAGTTCCCCTGGGCTAGCGTACAATGAGCAGTTCTTC.

The chain links TRBV18 to TRBJ2-3, with 7 bases aligning to TRBD1. Trimming removed 4 bases from V and 5 bases from J; junction bases left unmatched: 9. Germline V gene lookup returns CDR1 KGHSH and CDR2 LQKENI. The CDR3 is 15 residues long. The CDR3 DNA is TGTGCCAGCTCACAAAACAGGGGCGGTTTAGATACGCAGTATTTT. It specifies CASSQNRGGLDTQYF. Full variable domain (missing parts from reference TRBV18 and TRBJ2-3): NAGVMQNPRHLVRRRGQEARLRCSPMKGHSHVYWYRQLPEEGLKFMVYLQKENIIDESGMPKERFSAEFPKEGPSILRIQQVVRGDSAAYFCASSQNRGGLDTQYFGPGTRLTVL.

V usage is TRBV5-1 and J usage is TRBJ1-4; the D is unclear. Germline CDR1 reads SGHRS; CDR2 reads YFSETQ. This CDR3 contains 13 residues. The V end lost 0 bases, the J end lost 5 bases, and 5 bases lay between the germline ends. Here the CDR3 DNA reads TGCGCCAGCAGCTTGGTACAGAATGAAAAACTGTTTTTT. Its protein product is CASSLVQNEKLFF.

The chain is built from TRBV19 and TRBJ2-3; 10 bases are shared with TRBD1. CDR3 length: 14 residues. Germline-derived CDR1 and CDR2 are LNHDA and SQIVND (reference sequence). V dropped 6 bases and J dropped 6; count of bases not matched to a gene: 6. DNA for the CDR3: TGTGCCAGTAGGCGACAGGGGGCAGGGGATACGCAGTATTTT. This translates into CASRRQGAGDTQYF.

The rearrangement joins TRBV30 to TRBJ1-5; D not resolved. CDR3 length: 14 amino acids. In germline, CDR1 is GTSNPN, CDR2 SVGIG (reference sequence). The ends were cut back, 7 bases at V and 2 bases at J, with 15 bases in the middle. The CDR3 sequence is CALSETHGNQPQHF. CDR3 sequence (DNA): TGTGCCTTATCCGAAACCCATGGCAATCAGCCCCAGCATTTT.

The chain recombines TRBV7-6 with TRBJ2-7; 9 bases agree with TRBD2. Germline CDR1 is SGHVS and CDR2 is FNYEAQ. CDR3 size: 16 residues. V lost 5 bases and J lost 4; bases outside the gene matches: 12. CDR3 amino acids: CASSKGRREGGYEQYF. The CDR3 region has the DNA TGTGCCAGCAGCAAAGGGCGGCGGGAGGGCGGGTACGAGCAGTACTTC.

The CDR3 nucleotides read TGTGCCAGTACCGGAAATGGGGTTGCTAATGAAAAACTGTTTTTT. It encodes CASTGNGVANEKLFF. This chain connects TRBV19 to TRBJ1-4; D not certain. V was trimmed by 7 bases and J by 3 bases, leaving 15 bases between them. There are 15 residues in the CDR3. The germline CDR1 and CDR2 sequences are LNHDA and SQIVND (reference sequence).

This clone has only a few counts. The chain combines TRBV29-1 with TRBJ1-3; no reliable D call. The V gene's germline CDR1 is SQVTM and CDR2 ANQGSEA. Trimming took off 0 bases at V and 0 bases at J, with 18 bases between the two ends. CDR3 length equals 18 residues. This chain's CDR3 is CSVEDQRLERFSGNTIYF. The CDR3 DNA sequence: TGCAGCGTTGAAGACCAAAGGCTGGAGCGGTTCTCTGGAAACACCATATATTTT.

This clone was detected ten times or more. The same CDR3 also results from other DNA sequences found in this sample. The V and J genes are TRBV18 and TRBJ2-3, with D uncertain. Germline CDR1 KGHSH, CDR2 LQKENI. The V gene lost 5 bases and the J gene lost 1 base, with 7 bases spanning the gap. The CDR3 spans 13 residues. CDR3 sequence reads: CASSGQRTDTQYF. CDR3 coding DNA: TGTGCCAGCTCAGGCCAGCGCACAGATACGCAGTATTTT.

V and J are TRBV6-5 and TRBJ2-7, with 7 bases lining up with TRBD2. From germline, CDR1 is MNHEY and CDR2 SVGAGI. V shed 6 bases and J 6 bases; nucleotides not matched to a gene: 14. The CDR3 sequence is 15 residues long. The CDR3 DNA reads TGTGCCAGCAGCCCCGGGGGGTCTCTCTGGGGCGAGCAGTACTTC. As protein: CASSPGGSLWGEQYF.

The V gene is TRBV5-1, the J gene TRBJ1-3; weak D call: TRBD1 (5 bases). V was pared by 0 bases and J by 0 bases, with 7 bases between. In germline, CDR1 is SGHRS, CDR2 YFSETQ. The CDR3 is 15 amino acids. CDR3 residues: CASSLGQNSGNTIYF. DNA for the CDR3: TGCGCCAGCAGCTTGGGACAGAACTCTGGAAACACCATATATTTT.

The genes are TRBV7-2 and TRBJ2-3; D gene uncertain. The ends were cut back, 2 bases at V and 0 bases at J, with 12 bases in the middle. The CDR3 is made up of 16 amino acids. Germline V gene lookup returns CDR1 SGHTA and CDR2 FQGNSA. In nucleotides, the CDR3 is TGTGCCAGCAGCTTACAAGCGAGCAGTAGCACAGATACGCAGTATTTT. As protein: CASSLQASSSTDTQYF.

The CDR3, as DNA: TGTGCCAGCTCACCAGTAGCGGGCCTCAGGCCCAATCAGCCCCAGCATTTT. Amino acids: CASSPVAGLRPNQPQHF. This chain joins TRBV18 and TRBJ1-5, with no clear D. The CDR3 length is 17 residues. Germline CDR1 and CDR2: KGHSH and LQKENI. V shed 2 bases and J shed 3 bases, with 17 bases lying between them.

V is TRBV7-6 and J is TRBJ2-1, with 9 positions matching TRBD2. The CDR3 length is 14 residues. The junction had 2 bases not matched to a gene; V was cut back by 5 bases and J by 3 bases. Germline loops: CDR1 SGHVS, CDR2 FNYEAQ. The CDR3 coding sequence is TGTGCCAGCAGCCCTAGCGGGATCTACAATGAGCAGTTCTTC. It yields the protein CASSPSGIYNEQFF. Variable domain in full (rest from reference TRBV7-6 and TRBJ2-1): GAGVSQSPRYKVTKRGQDVALRCDPISGHVSLYWYRQALGQGPEFLTYFNYEAQQDKSGLPNDRFSAERPEGSISTLTIQRTEQRDSAMYRCASSPSGIYNEQFFGPGTRLTVL.

The chain links TRBV29-1 to TRBJ2-1; 7 bases are shared with TRBD1. Germline assignment: CDR1 SQVTM and CDR2 ANQGSEA. The CDR3 length is 14 residues. J lost 4 bases, V lost 1 base, and 4 bases had no gene match. CDR3 sequence reads: CSVEVATGYNEQFF. For the CDR3, the DNA is TGCAGCGTTGAAGTAGCGACAGGGTACAATGAGCAGTTCTTC.

The chain combines TRBV6-1 with TRBJ2-5; D is undetermined. CDR1 and CDR2 from the germline V gene are MNHNS and SASEGT. This CDR3 region has 10 residues. Trimming cost V 7 bases and J 5 bases, with 5 bases left between them. The CDR3 DNA follows: TGTGCCAGCACGGAGGAGACCCAGTACTTC. As protein: CASTEETQYF.

V usage is TRBV4-3 and J usage is TRBJ2-7, with TRBD2 matching 9 bases. Germline CDR1 LGHNA, CDR2 YSLEER. This CDR3 has 15 amino acids. The ends lost 1 base at V and 3 bases at J; junction bases unmatched: 4. CDR3 loop: CASSQGLAEVYEQYF. CDR3 DNA: TGCGCCAGCAGCCAAGGACTAGCGGAGGTCTACGAGCAGTACTTC.

This clone was counted a few times. This chain connects TRBV29-1 to TRBJ2-5, with 7 bases fitting TRBD1. Germline trimming cut 1 base from V and 7 bases from J; bases unmatched to any gene: 6. The length of the CDR3 is 13 residues. Germline V lookup: CDR1 SQVTM, CDR2 ANQGSEA. The CDR3 coding sequence is TGCAGCGTTGAAGTAGGGGGCGCAGGGACCCAGTACTTC. As protein: CSVEVGGAGTQYF.

The gene calls are TRBV30 and TRBJ1-3, with a weak D call TRBD1 (6 bases). V shed 2 bases and J shed 2 bases, with 16 bases lying between them. Germline-derived CDR1 and CDR2 are GTSNPN and SVGIG (reference sequence). This CDR3 is built from 16 residues. The CDR3 DNA reads as TGTGCCTGGAGTCTCTCACTCCAGGGGACTGGAAACACCATATATTTT. It specifies CAWSLSLQGTGNTIYF.

The chain joins TRBV19 to TRBJ2-5; 7 bases agree with TRBD1. The CDR3 contains 16 residues. The V gene's germline CDR1 is LNHDA and CDR2 SQIVND (reference sequence). J lost 2 bases, V lost 4 bases, and 10 bases had no gene match. CDR3 region: CASSNRTGRKQETQYF. CDR3 sequence (DNA): TGTGCCAGTAGTAACCGGACAGGAAGGAAGCAAGAGACCCAGTACTTC.

This chain links TRBV14 with TRBJ2-1; D may be TRBD2 (5 bases). Trimming took off 4 bases at V and 1 base at J, with 8 bases between the two ends. Germline lookup yields CDR1 SGHDN and CDR2 FVKESK. This CDR3 is built from 14 residues. The CDR3 DNA reads as TGTGCCAGCAGCCCTAGCAGTTCCTACAATGAGCAGTTCTTC. It is translated as CASSPSSSYNEQFF.

CDR3 nucleotide sequence: TGTGCCAGCAGCCCCCTACTGGGGGTTCCCCACAATGAGCAGTTCTTC. This translates into CASSPLLGVPHNEQFF. The rearrangement links TRBV7-3 to TRBJ2-1; D possibly uses TRBD1 or TRBD2 (5 bases each). This CDR3 comprises 16 residues. V was shortened by 5 bases and J by 5 bases, with 19 bases between the two germline ends. Per germline, CDR1 SGHTA and CDR2 FQGTGA.

V and J are TRBV7-9 and TRBJ1-4, with 12 bases aligning to TRBD1. Unmatched junction bases numbered 6, after V lost 5 bases and J lost 5 bases. CDR1 and CDR2 (germline): SEHNR, FQNEAQ (reference sequence). CDR3 length equals 16 residues. The CDR3 DNA reads TGTGCCAGCAGCCCGGGACAGGGGGCGCTGAATGAAAAACTGTTTTTT. Translated: CASSPGQGALNEKLFF.